The text below deals with one TCR beta chain. Its antigen is unidentified. CDR3 size: 16 residues. Between the trimmed V and J ends, which lost 0 bases and 6 bases, there was a span of 17 bases. CDR1 and CDR2 (germline): SGHDN, FVKESK. The data belong to a study of human CD4 T cells and Enterobacteriaceae. The study, taken as a whole, reports: Only same-donor CFSE-low culture sequences were used to infer reactivity.

All CD4+ cells other than CD45RA+CCR7+CD95- naive cells were sorted as memory, over 98% pure. Blood from healthy donors was obtained in Switzerland from donation centers. Before sorting, cells positive for CD8, CD14, CD16, CD56, CD19 or bright CD25 were removed. Only in-frame clones appear in the TCRdb table, and some are missing; sequencing was by immunoSEQ multiplex PCR. The sample consists of about 26,000 clones, 80% to 90% of them appearing once. V and J are TRBV14 and TRBJ1-2; the D gene is possibly TRBD1 (5 bases). The sequencing input was memory CD4+ T cells from blood. The clonotype originates from a human donor in good health. The CDR3 loop reads CASSQDLAGSLNGYTF. CDR3 coding DNA: TGTGCCAGCAGCCAAGATTTGGCAGGGTCTCTAAATGGCTACACCTTC.